The 11 T cell receptor beta chains below were found in one sample sequenced in a study of T-cell memory formation after mild COVID-19. One entry per CDR3 protein results from TCRdb running MiXCR on the 5' RACE reads. The sample lists about 250,000 distinct CDR3 sequences, 15% occurring once. The specimen sequenced was PBMCs or a T cell subset sorted from them (not recorded which). Every receptor here comes from an adult woman who had mild COVID-19 (a few samples of this study predate the infection). Cell type and time point are not known.

This clonotype was recorded a few times. The chain couples TRBV7-9 to TRBJ2-5, with D tentatively TRBD1 (6 bases). V was shortened by 4 bases and J by 4 bases, with 19 bases between the two germline ends. This CDR3 contains 16 residues. Germline assignment: CDR1 SEHNR and CDR2 FQNEAQ (reference sequence). The CDR3, as DNA: TGTGCCAGCAGCTCCGCCGGGACCCTAGGGGGAGAGACCCAGTACTTC. Protein product: CASSSAGTLGGETQYF.

This clonotype appeared a few times. The CDR3 reads CASSQVEGVMNYGYTF. DNA for the CDR3: TGCGCCAGCAGCCAAGTCGAGGGGGTGATGAACTATGGCTACACCTTC. The rearrangement uses TRBV4-1 and TRBJ1-2, with a tentative D call TRBD1 (6 bases). The CDR3 has 16 residues. Germline CDR1 reads MGHRA; CDR2 reads YSYEKL. Trimming removed 1 base from V and 2 bases from J, with 14 bases in between.

This clonotype was detected ten times or more. The J gene is TRBJ2-3, the V gene TRBV7-6; the D is unclear. The CDR3 sequence is 14 residues long. The ends were cut back, 0 bases at V and 2 bases at J, with 6 bases in the middle. Germline V gene sequence: CDR1 SGHVS, CDR2 FNYEAQ. CDR3 residues: CASSLALYTDTQYF. DNA of the CDR3: TGTGCCAGCAGCTTAGCTCTTTACACAGATACGCAGTATTTT.

The rearrangement joins TRBV7-3 to TRBJ2-3, with 14 bases matching TRBD2. Germline CDR1 reads SGHTA; CDR2 reads FQGTGA. The CDR3 runs to 16 residues. The trim removed 3 bases at V and 6 bases at J, leaving 5 bases unmatched. CDR3 in DNA: TGTGCCAGCAGCTTCGGACTAGCGGGAGGTGTGGATACGCAGTATTTT. As protein: CASSFGLAGGVDTQYF.

The chain links TRBV6-2 or TRBV6-3 to TRBJ2-1, with TRBD2 identical over 14 bases. Unmatched junction bases numbered 4, after V lost 6 bases and J lost 6 bases. Germline loops: CDR1 MNHEY, CDR2 SVGEGT. The CDR3 loop spans 15 amino acids. DNA for the CDR3: TGTGCCAGCAGAGCCGGGACTAGCGGGAGCAATGAGCAGTTCTTC. Translation gives CASRAGTSGSNEQFF.

This clonotype has a handful of counts. The V call is TRBV2, the J call TRBJ2-5; D is possibly TRBD2 (5 bases). Trimming pared 1 base from V and 5 bases from J, leaving 8 bases between. This CDR3 has 13 residues. The germline V gene encodes CDR1 SNHLY and CDR2 FYNNEI. The CDR3 DNA is TGTGCCAGCAGTGAAGGCGGGCGGGAGACCCAGTACTTC. Amino acids: CASSEGGRETQYF.

This rearrangement joins TRBV7-8 to TRBJ1-3; no firm D call. Germline V gene lookup returns CDR1 SGHVS and CDR2 FQNEAQ. V was cut by 4 bases and J by 5 bases, with 6 bases left in between. The CDR3 is 12 residues long. The CDR3 nucleotides read TGTGCCAGCAGCTCGTCCAGAAACACCATATATTTT. This codes for CASSSSRNTIYF.

This clonotype was recorded many times. This chain joins TRBV3-1 and TRBJ2-3; D unclear. Germline CDR1 reads LGHDT; CDR2 reads YNNKEL (reference sequence). The CDR3 has 15 residues. V was shortened by 0 bases and J by 1 base, with 8 bases between the two germline ends. The CDR3 sequence is CASSQDQSRTDTQYF. In nucleotides, the CDR3 is TGTGCCAGCAGCCAAGATCAATCGCGCACAGATACGCAGTATTTT.

In this sample, this clonotype turned up a few times. The J gene is TRBJ1-1, the V gene TRBV18; 8 positions agree with TRBD1. Germline V lookup: CDR1 KGHSH, CDR2 LQKENI. Trimming removed 5 bases from V and 1 base from J; junction bases left unmatched: 9. The CDR3 length is 16 residues. The chain's CDR3 is CASSTQGARRNTEAFF. Here the CDR3 DNA reads TGTGCCAGCTCAACCCAGGGGGCGCGTAGGAACACTGAAGCTTTCTTT.

The rearrangement joins TRBV15 to TRBJ2-1; the D is unclear. The CDR3 is 14 residues long. Trimming removed 3 bases from V and 4 bases from J, with 10 bases in between. Germline CDR1 reads LNHNV; CDR2 reads YYDKDF (reference sequence). CDR3 sequence reads: CATSRTAEYNEQFF. The CDR3 DNA follows: TGTGCCACCAGCAGGACCGCAGAGTACAATGAGCAGTTCTTC.

This clonotype was seen at least ten times. The CDR3 nucleotides are TGCGCCAGCAGCTTGGAAGGGGCCACGAACACTGAAGCTTTCTTT. Amino acid sequence: CASSLEGATNTEAFF. The rearrangement uses TRBV5-1 and TRBJ1-1; D might be TRBD1 (5 bases). The V end was cut by 0 bases, the J end by 1 base, with 10 bases between. The CDR3 is 15 residues long. CDR1 and CDR2 (germline): SGHRS, YFSETQ.